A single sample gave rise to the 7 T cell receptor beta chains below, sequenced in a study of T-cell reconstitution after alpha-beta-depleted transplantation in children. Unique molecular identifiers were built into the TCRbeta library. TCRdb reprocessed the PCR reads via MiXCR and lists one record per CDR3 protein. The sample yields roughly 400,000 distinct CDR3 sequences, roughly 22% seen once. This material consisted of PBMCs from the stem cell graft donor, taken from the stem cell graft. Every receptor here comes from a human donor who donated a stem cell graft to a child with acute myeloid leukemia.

The CDR3: CASSLGGRRQETQYF. CDR3 nucleotides: TGTGCCAGCAGCTTGGGGGGCCGGCGGCAAGAGACCCAGTACTTC. The chain couples TRBV5-6 to TRBJ2-5; the D gene is possibly TRBD1 (5 bases). The V gene lost 0 bases and the J gene lost 2 bases, with 11 bases spanning the gap. Per the germline V gene, CDR1 is SGHDT and CDR2 is YYEEEE. CDR3 length: 15 amino acids.

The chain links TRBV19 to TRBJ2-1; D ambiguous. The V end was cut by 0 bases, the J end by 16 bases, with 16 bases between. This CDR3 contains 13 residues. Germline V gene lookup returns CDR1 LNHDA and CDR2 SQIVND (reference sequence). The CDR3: CASSIDRSPRQFF. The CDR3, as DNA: TGTGCCAGTAGTATAGATAGGTCCCCTAGACAATTCTTC.

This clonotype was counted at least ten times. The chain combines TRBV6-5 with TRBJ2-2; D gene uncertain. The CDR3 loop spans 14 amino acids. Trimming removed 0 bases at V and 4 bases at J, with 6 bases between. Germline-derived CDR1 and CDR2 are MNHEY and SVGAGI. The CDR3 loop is CASSYSAGTGELFF. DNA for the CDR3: TGTGCCAGCAGTTACTCGGCCGGCACCGGGGAGCTGTTTTTT.

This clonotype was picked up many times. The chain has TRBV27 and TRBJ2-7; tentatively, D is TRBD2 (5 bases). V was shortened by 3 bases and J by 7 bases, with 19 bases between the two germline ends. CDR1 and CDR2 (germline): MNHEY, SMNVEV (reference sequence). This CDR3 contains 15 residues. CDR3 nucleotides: TGTGCCAGCAGTTTGAAAACCACCCGAACGGGGGAGCAGTACTTC. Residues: CASSLKTTRTGEQYF.

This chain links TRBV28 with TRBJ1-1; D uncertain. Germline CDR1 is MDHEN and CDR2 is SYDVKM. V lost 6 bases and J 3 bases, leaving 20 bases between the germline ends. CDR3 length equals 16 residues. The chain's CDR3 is CASRPWARRVDTEAFF. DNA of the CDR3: TGTGCCAGCAGGCCCTGGGCCAGGCGAGTCGACACTGAAGCTTTCTTT.

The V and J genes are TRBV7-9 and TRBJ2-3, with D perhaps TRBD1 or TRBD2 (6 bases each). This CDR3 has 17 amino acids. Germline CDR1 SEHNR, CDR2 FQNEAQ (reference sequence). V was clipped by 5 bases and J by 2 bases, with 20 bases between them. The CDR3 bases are TGTGCCAGCAGCCCGACCACTTCCGGGGGCCCCACAGATACGCAGTATTTT. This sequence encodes CASSPTTSGGPTDTQYF.

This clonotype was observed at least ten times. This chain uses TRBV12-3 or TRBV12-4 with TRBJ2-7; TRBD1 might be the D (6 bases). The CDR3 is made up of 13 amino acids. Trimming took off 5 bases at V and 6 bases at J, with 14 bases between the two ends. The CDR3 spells CASSRVPRGEQYF. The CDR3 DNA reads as TGTGCCAGCAGTCGCGTCCCCAGGGGCGAGCAGTACTTC.